This TCR beta chain was profiled in a study of shared clonotypes between healthy human individuals. The overall study: Those who served as donors were a couple of women and three men between the ages of 18 and 49.

There are a few counts of this clone. Loaded into unsorted PBMC replicate PCRs was 250 to 350 ng DNA, 25,000 to 35,000 T cell genomes. TCRdb's table, derived via immunoSEQ multiplex PCR, lists solely in-frame clones and lacks some. The data show about 510,000 clones, 60% to 80% seen once. The CDR3 is made up of 15 amino acids. Germline loops: CDR1 MNHEY, CDR2 SMNVEV (reference sequence). V gave up 5 bases and J gave up 2 bases, with 16 bases separating them. The source of this sequence is a woman between 40 and 50 years old in good health. Some clones in this sample may be carry-over from other donors' samples. Material: PBMCs. This sequence joins TRBV27 and TRBJ2-7; the D gene is possibly TRBD1 (6 bases). The CDR3 sequence: CASSPFTGRPYEQYF. The DNA for the CDR3 is TGTGCCAGCAGTCCATTCACAGGGAGACCCTACGAGCAGTACTTC.